The 3 T cell receptor beta chains given below trace back to one sample, sequenced in a study of T cells after posttransplantation cyclophosphamide. Repertoires were generated with immunoSEQ multiplex PCR, while TCRdb's copy carries only in-frame clones and drops some. This sample yields tens of thousands of clones, of which 93% are seen a single time; 2.5% to 3% belongs to the top ten. Sequencing was done on a sample of PBMCs. These receptor sequences come from a woman in her twenties or thirties in good health and a related stem cell transplant donor.

The genes are TRBV5-1 and TRBJ2-1; D uncertain. The V gene lost 4 bases and the J gene lost 8 bases, with 19 bases spanning the gap. The germline CDR1 and CDR2 sequences are SGHRS and YFSETQ. The CDR3 length is 15 residues. CDR3 in DNA: TGCGCCAGCAGCCCACCTGGGTCCGATAGGGATGAGCAGTTCTTC. Protein product: CASSPPGSDRDEQFF.

The chain couples TRBV5-1 to TRBJ1-1; the D gene is possibly TRBD1 (5 bases). The CDR3 length is 15 residues. Germline V gene data show CDR1 as SGHRS and CDR2 as YFSETQ. The germline V and J ends were trimmed by 1 base and 0 bases, with 10 bases remaining between them. The CDR3, as DNA: TGCGCCAGCAGCTTGTACCGGGGCATGAACACTGAAGCTTTCTTT. Protein: CASSLYRGMNTEAFF. The full variable domain, its missing parts supplied by reference TRBV5-1 and TRBJ1-1, is KAGVTQTPRYLIKTRGQQVTLSCSPISGHRSVSWYQQTPGQGLQFLFEYFSETQRNKGNFPGRFSGRQFSNSRSEMNVSTLELGDSALYLCASSLYRGMNTEAFFGQGTRLTVV.

V is TRBV4-1 and J is TRBJ1-1; 9 nucleotides agree with TRBD1. The CDR3 loop spans 15 amino acids. Germline assignment: CDR1 MGHRA and CDR2 YSYEKL. V gave up 1 base and J gave up 3 bases; unmatched junction bases: 3. In nucleotides, the CDR3 is TGCGCCAGCAGCCAAGGGGACAGGGATGACACTGAAGCTTTCTTT. It yields the protein CASSQGDRDDTEAFF.